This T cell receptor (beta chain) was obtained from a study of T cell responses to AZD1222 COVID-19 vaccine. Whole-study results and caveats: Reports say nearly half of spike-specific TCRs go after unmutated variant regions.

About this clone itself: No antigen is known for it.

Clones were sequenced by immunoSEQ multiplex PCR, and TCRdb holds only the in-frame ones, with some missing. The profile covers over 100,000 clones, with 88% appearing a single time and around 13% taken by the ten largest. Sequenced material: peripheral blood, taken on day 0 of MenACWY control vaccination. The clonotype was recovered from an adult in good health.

CDR3 nucleotide sequence: TGCGCCAGCAGCTTGGTTGGTACGGGGGGACTAGCGGGTGAGCAGTTCTTC. It yields the protein CASSLVGTGGLAGEQFF. The chain couples TRBV5-1 to TRBJ2-1, with 12 bases that match TRBD2. J lost 9 bases, V lost 0 bases, and 10 bases had no gene match. Germline V gene data show CDR1 as SGHRS and CDR2 as YFSETQ. This CDR3 contains 17 residues.